This paragraph reports one T cell receptor (beta chain). Its antigen is currently unknown. These data are taken from a study of cytomegalovirus exposure and HLA in healthy donors. Whole-study results and caveats: A subsequent analysis found that TCR clusters from the first cohort also tended to co-occur in the approximately 110 validation repertoires, with less than 95% of cluster scores above 0.

The CDR3 loop spans 15 amino acids. Germline V CDR1 and CDR2: SNHLY, FYNNEI. Trimming at V came to 1 base and at J to 5 bases, leaving 4 bases not matched to a gene. TCRdb keeps only in-frame clones here, not all; method: immunoSEQ multiplex PCR. This table holds 100,000 to 150,000 clones, 88% found once. This sequence was found in a man younger than 45 in good health and CMV-seronegative. The sequenced material came from PBMCs. The rearrangement joins TRBV2 to TRBJ2-3; TRBD2 matches at 9 bases. This chain's CDR3 is CASSEVAGVEDTQYF. DNA for the CDR3: TGTGCCAGCAGTGAAGTAGCGGGAGTGGAAGATACGCAGTATTTT.